This T cell receptor (beta chain) is drawn from a study of T cells after yellow fever vaccination. Looking at the study overall: Based on CD3, CD45RA, CCR7 and CD95, EM, EMRA, CM and Tscm memory subsets were sorted. Those fractions that held only low numbers of cells were prepared using the SMART-Seq v4 Ultra Low Input RNA kit.

Study observations and caveats: High-abundance clonotypes from the bulk population could contaminate FACS-sorted repertoires.

This clonotype was seen repeatedly, ten times or more. Trimming left V 8 bases short and J 4 bases short, with 23 bases between. This CDR3 spans 16 amino acids. Germline-derived CDR1 and CDR2 are LNHDA and SQIVND (reference sequence). As TCR cDNA was made by 5'RACE template switching, a universal primer site and UMIs were added. TCRdb redid the calling of the 5' RACE reads with MiXCR, one entry per CDR3 protein. The top ten clones hold roughly 12% of a sample with about 31,000 distinct CDR3 sequences, more than 9% of them seen once. This clonotype was sampled from a man younger than 35 who received the YFV17D yellow fever vaccine. The sequencing here drew on PBMCs, either bulk or a sorted T-cell subset (CD4+, CD8+, memory, or dextramer-sorted; not recorded which), taken less than 16 days after the first yellow fever vaccination. The chain employs TRBV19 and TRBJ1-1; D is unresolved. Here the CDR3 reads CASLKGPSTEGTEAFF. CDR3 bases: TGTGCCAGTTTGAAAGGGCCTTCCACCGAAGGCACTGAAGCTTTCTTT.